Below, 27 T cell receptor beta chains from the same sample are listed, as sequenced in a study of cytomegalovirus exposure and HLA in healthy donors. PCR primers comprised 60 Vbeta and 13 Jbeta primers. Assay used: immunoSEQ multiplex PCR; TCRdb lists only in-frame clones, some missing. Of under 150,000 clones listed, 80% were seen once; the top ten hold around 2%. Material: PBMCs. Source of these receptors: a man younger than 40 in good health and CMV-seronegative.

The rearrangement uses TRBV2 and TRBJ1-2; D remains unclear. Germline CDR1 reads SNHLY; CDR2 reads FYNNEI. The CDR3 contains 12 residues. V gave up 7 bases and J gave up 8 bases, with 14 bases separating them. The DNA of the CDR3 is TGTGCCAGCATCCTGGACGGCGGGGGCTACACCTTC. This translates into CASILDGGGYTF.

V is TRBV6-1 and J is TRBJ1-1; 9 bases are a match to TRBD1. Germline CDR1 MNHNS, CDR2 SASEGT. After removal of 6 bases from V and 4 bases from J, the junction contained 3 bases not matched to a gene. The CDR3 spans 13 residues. CDR3 region: CASSPTGGTEAFF. The CDR3 coding sequence is TGTGCCAGCAGCCCGACAGGGGGCACTGAAGCTTTCTTT.

V gene TRBV5-1 combines with J gene TRBJ2-3; 10 bases line up with TRBD2. This CDR3 comprises 15 residues. The J segment lost 1 base and the V segment lost 5 bases, leaving 4 bases of the junction unmatched. CDR1 and CDR2 from the germline V gene are SGHRS and YFSETQ. CDR3 nucleotides: TGCGCCAGCAGTCCCGGGACTAGCGGCACAGATACGCAGTATTTT. Its protein is CASSPGTSGTDTQYF.

The genes are TRBV5-6 and TRBJ1-1; no clear D gene. V shed 0 bases and J shed 0 bases, with 6 bases lying between them. This CDR3 is 14 amino acids long. CDR1 is SGHDT and CDR2 is YYEEEE in the germline V gene. CDR3 amino acids: CASSLGFVNTEAFF. DNA of the CDR3: TGTGCCAGCAGCTTGGGTTTCGTGAACACTGAAGCTTTCTTT.

This sequence joins TRBV29-1 and TRBJ2-7; TRBD1 might be the D (5 bases). The germline V gene has CDR1 SQVTM and CDR2 ANQGSEA. The CDR3 has 12 amino acids. Trimming removed 0 bases from V and 7 bases from J, with 10 bases in between. The CDR3 coding sequence is TGCAGCGTTGAAGACAGGGTGGGTGAGCAGTACTTC. This gives the protein CSVEDRVGEQYF.

In this sample, this clone turned up a few times. J is TRBJ1-1 and V is TRBV7-7; D possibly corresponds to TRBD1 (5 bases). The V and J ends lost 5 bases and 1 base respectively, with 11 bases between them. CDR3 length equals 14 residues. Germline V gene lookup returns CDR1 SSHAT and CDR2 FNYEAQ (reference sequence). The CDR3 is CASSPDISNTEAFF. In DNA, the CDR3 is TGTGCCAGCAGCCCGGACATATCGAACACTGAAGCTTTCTTT.

The chain carries TRBV5-6 and TRBJ2-2; tentatively, D is TRBD2 (5 bases). Germline V gene sequence: CDR1 SGHDT, CDR2 YYEEEE. The CDR3 consists of 17 residues. The germline V and J ends were trimmed by 2 bases and 7 bases, with 21 bases remaining between them. CDR3 loop: CASSFERILDASGELFF. The CDR3 bases are TGTGCCAGCAGCTTCGAGCGAATACTAGATGCTAGCGGGGAGCTGTTTTTT.

The chain combines TRBV5-4 with TRBJ2-1; D is perhaps TRBD2 (6 bases). The CDR3 extends over 17 amino acids. In germline, CDR1 is SGHNT, CDR2 YYREEE (reference sequence). V was clipped by 3 bases and J by 4 bases, with 20 bases between them. The CDR3 nucleotides read TGTGCCAGCAGCTCTCCTGCGGGGCCGAGTTCTTACAATGAGCAGTTCTTC. Amino acids: CASSSPAGPSSYNEQFF.

V is TRBV11-3 and J is TRBJ1-1; 10 bases match TRBD1. Germline values: CDR1 SGHNT, CDR2 YENEEA. The CDR3 covers 17 residues. The V gene end was trimmed by 6 bases and the J gene end by 5 bases; junction bases not matched to a gene: 15. The chain's CDR3 is CASSTVGTGEGGTEAFF. The CDR3 DNA reads as TGTGCCAGCAGTACCGTAGGGACAGGGGAGGGAGGGACTGAAGCTTTCTTT.

The V gene is TRBV4-1, the J gene TRBJ1-3; TRBD1 matches at 9 bases. J gave up 0 bases and V 0 bases, and 9 bases lay outside the gene matches. The CDR3 is 19 amino acids. Germline V gene lookup returns CDR1 MGHRA and CDR2 YSYEKL. Here the CDR3 DNA reads TGCGCCAGCAGCCAAGAGGGGACAGGGAGGGTCGACTCTGGAAACACCATATATTTT. Its translation: CASSQEGTGRVDSGNTIYF.

The CDR3 nucleotides read TGTGCCAGCACGAAACAGGGGGCGCGGTATACTGAAGCTTTCTTT. Translation: CASTKQGARYTEAFF. The chain recombines TRBV5-4 with TRBJ1-1; 9 bases are shared with TRBD1. The CDR3 consists of 15 residues. In germline, CDR1 is SGHNT, CDR2 YYREEE (reference sequence). J gave up 5 bases and V 6 bases, and 11 bases lay outside the gene matches. The full variable domain, in which reference TRBV5-4 and TRBJ1-1 provide the parts outside the CDR3, is ETGVTQSPTHLIKTRGQQVTLRCSSQSGHNTVSWYQQALGQGPQFIFQYYREEENGRGNFPPRFSGLQFPNYSSELNVNALELDDSALYLCASTKQGARYTEAFFGQGTRLTVV.

This clone was seen more than once but under ten times. CDR3 sequence: CASSRGGTEAFF. The CDR3 DNA sequence: TGCGCCAGCAGCCGGGGGGGCACTGAAGCTTTCTTT. The rearrangement uses TRBV5-1 and TRBJ1-1; possibly TRBD1 for D (5 bases). Trimming left V 4 bases short and J 4 bases short, with 8 bases between. The CDR3 has 12 amino acids. Looked up from germline, CDR1 is SGHRS and CDR2 is YFSETQ.

The V and J genes are TRBV6-6 and TRBJ1-4; 7 bases agree with TRBD1. Per the germline V gene, CDR1 is MNHNY and CDR2 is SVGAGI (reference sequence). V shed 5 bases and J 3 bases; nucleotides not matched to a gene: 6. The CDR3 sequence is 15 residues long. CDR3 nucleotides: TGTGCCAGCAGTCCACCAGGGGGTCCTAATGAAAAACTGTTTTTT. Amino acid sequence: CASSPPGGPNEKLFF.

The J gene is TRBJ2-5, the V gene TRBV10-3; possible D gene TRBD1, 6 bases. Germline V lookup: CDR1 ENHRY, CDR2 SYGVKD. The CDR3 is 13 residues long. The ends were cut back, 8 bases at V and 4 bases at J, with 14 bases in the middle. The CDR3 is CAIGPDSRETQYF. Here the CDR3 DNA reads TGTGCCATCGGCCCGGACAGTAGAGAGACCCAGTACTTC.

The table lists this clone with a few counts. The chain joins TRBV11-1 to TRBJ2-6, with D uncertain. Per germline, CDR1 SGHAT and CDR2 FQDESV (reference sequence). The germline V and J ends were trimmed by 3 bases and 0 bases, with 9 bases remaining between them. This CDR3 is 16 amino acids long. CDR3 in DNA: TGTGCCAGCAGCTTCGCCGGTCACTCTGGGGCCAACGTCCTGACTTTC. Translation gives CASSFAGHSGANVLTF.

The V gene is TRBV6-5, the J gene TRBJ2-2; D gene uncertain. Germline lookup yields CDR1 MNHEY and CDR2 SVGAGI. The CDR3 is made up of 14 amino acids. V gave up 2 bases and J gave up 4 bases, with 8 bases separating them. CDR3 DNA sequence: TGTGCCAGCAGTTACGGTAGTAGCACCGGGGAGCTGTTTTTT. Translating it yields CASSYGSSTGELFF.

J is TRBJ2-2 and V is TRBV7-3; no firm D call. V shed 2 bases and J shed 6 bases, with 10 bases lying between them. Per the germline V gene, CDR1 is SGHTA and CDR2 is FQGTGA. The CDR3 length is 14 residues. The CDR3, as DNA: TGTGCCAGCAGCTTAGGGTCAGCGCCCGGGGAGCTGTTTTTT. The encoded protein is CASSLGSAPGELFF.

This clone was seen a single time. Its ends do not fully match the called genes, so a read error is possible. The chain couples TRBV6-5 to TRBJ1-5; the D gene is possibly TRBD1 (5 bases). There are 14 residues in the CDR3. Germline V gives CDR1 MNHEY, CDR2 SVGAGI. CDR3 amino acids: CASSPGWSNQPQNF. CDR3 in DNA: TGTGCCAGCAGTCCAGGGTGGAGCAATCAGCCCCAGAATTTT.

V and J are TRBV12-5 and TRBJ2-7, with 8 nucleotides matching TRBD1. This CDR3 has 19 residues. Trimming at V came to 1 base and at J to 5 bases, leaving 19 bases not matched to a gene. The germline V gene encodes CDR1 LGHNT and CDR2 FRNRAP. The CDR3 nucleotides read TGTGCTAGTGGTTTGGCTAGATCAACCCTCGGACAGGGATCCCACGAGCAGTACTTC. Its translation is CASGLARSTLGQGSHEQYF.

The genes are TRBV28 and TRBJ1-2, with D perhaps TRBD1 (5 bases). The CDR3 has 11 amino acids. V was pared by 9 bases and J by 5 bases, with 10 bases between. Looked up from germline, CDR1 is MDHEN and CDR2 is SYDVKM. The CDR3 nucleotides read TGTGCCAGGGAGGGGCTGTATGGCTACACCTTC. Translation gives CAREGLYGYTF.

This chain connects TRBV5-6 to TRBJ1-5; 7 bases match TRBD1. V dropped 1 base and J dropped 4; count of bases not matched to a gene: 2. Germline CDR1 is SGHDT and CDR2 is YYEEEE. The CDR3 contains 14 residues. CDR3 DNA: TGTGCCAGCAGCTTGTTGGGACAGAATCAGCCCCAGCATTTT. Translation: CASSLLGQNQPQHF.

This clone occurred a few times. V usage is TRBV2 and J usage is TRBJ2-2; D might be TRBD1 (5 bases). V lost 11 bases, J lost 6 bases, and 16 bases lay in between. CDR3 length: 13 residues. In germline, CDR1 is SNHLY, CDR2 FYNNEI. CDR3 nucleotides: TGTGCCGCTAAAACGGACATCCCCGGGGAGCTGTTTTTT. Translation: CAAKTDIPGELFF.

The V and J genes are TRBV7-9 and TRBJ2-1, with TRBD2 matching 11 bases. The CDR3 has 15 residues. Germline V CDR1 and CDR2: SEHNR, FQNEAQ (reference sequence). J was trimmed by 5 bases and V by 6 bases; bases with no gene match: 6. CDR3 DNA: TGTGCCAGCAGTAGGGCTAGCGGGAGGCACAATGAGCAGTTCTTC. As protein: CASSRASGRHNEQFF. Filled out from reference TRBV7-9 and TRBJ2-1, the complete variable domain reads DTGVSQNPRHKITKRGQNVTFRCDPISEHNRLYWYRQTLGQGPEFLTYFQNEAQLEKSRLLSDRFSAERPKGSFSTLEIQRTEQGDSAMYLCASSRASGRHNEQFFGPGTRLTVL.

The V gene is TRBV6-1, the J gene TRBJ1-1, with TRBD1 as a possible D gene (5 bases). The V gene lost 4 bases and the J gene lost 7 bases, with 13 bases spanning the gap. The CDR3 sequence is 13 residues long. Germline assignment: CDR1 MNHNS and CDR2 SASEGT. CDR3 in amino acids: CASSALTGREAFF. The CDR3 nucleotides are TGTGCCAGCAGTGCCCTAACAGGACGTGAAGCTTTCTTT.

This clone was observed a few times. This chain links TRBV27 with TRBJ2-7; perhaps TRBD2 as D (6 bases). The CDR3 extends over 14 amino acids. V lost 6 bases and J lost 3, with 15 bases in between. Germline V gives CDR1 MNHEY, CDR2 SMNVEV (reference sequence). For the CDR3, the DNA is TGTGCCAGCAGGCGGGACCAACTTAGCTACGAGCAGTACTTC. Amino acid sequence: CASRRDQLSYEQYF.

This chain uses TRBV25-1 with TRBJ2-7; TRBD1 matches at 8 bases. This CDR3 has 13 amino acids. CDR1 and CDR2 (germline): MGHDK, SYGVNS. V was clipped by 7 bases and J by 6 bases; unmatched bases: 8. The CDR3 coding sequence is TGTGCCAGCAAAAAAGGACAGGGAAGCGAGCAGTACTTC. It specifies CASKKGQGSEQYF.

This clone came up a few times. The rearrangement links TRBV4-1 to TRBJ1-1; a weak D match, TRBD1 (6 bases). CDR1 is MGHRA and CDR2 is YSYEKL in the germline V gene. The CDR3 loop spans 14 amino acids. Trimming took 3 bases from V and 1 from J, leaving 9 bases between them. For the CDR3, the DNA is TGCGCCAGCAGCCAGAGGGGGAAGAACACTGAAGCTTTCTTT. The encoded protein is CASSQRGKNTEAFF.